A single sample gave rise to the 13 T cell receptor beta chains below, sequenced in a study of blood T cell repertoires in COVID-19. Generated by immunoSEQ multiplex PCR, the TCRdb table keeps only in-frame clones and is missing some. The data contain about 200,000 clones, roughly four fifths of them singletons. Sequenced sample: peripheral blood. The receptor set was obtained from a woman older than 75 with COVID-19, enrolled during active disease.

The chain carries TRBV18 and TRBJ1-2; no clear D. The V end was cut by 0 bases, the J end by 8 bases, with 10 bases between. This CDR3 spans 13 amino acids. Germline loops: CDR1 KGHSH, CDR2 LQKENI. This CDR3 reads CASSPPLGRGYTF. In nucleotides, the CDR3 is TGTGCCAGCTCACCACCCCTGGGCCGGGGCTACACCTTC. Variable domain in full (rest from reference TRBV18 and TRBJ1-2): NAGVMQNPRHLVRRRGQEARLRCSPMKGHSHVYWYRQLPEEGLKFMVYLQKENIIDESGMPKERFSAEFPKEGPSILRIQQVVRGDSAAYFCASSPPLGRGYTFGSGTRLTVV.

A word on this clone: Sequence at one end of the junction differs from germline and may be a read error. This rearrangement joins TRBV19 to TRBJ2-4; D possibly corresponds to TRBD2 (5 bases). Germline lookup yields CDR1 LNHDA and CDR2 SQIVND (reference sequence). This CDR3 spans 13 amino acids. The CDR3: CASSIDLGGAWIF. DNA for the CDR3: TGTGCCAGTAGTATAGATCTAGGAGGAGCCTGGATATTC. Complete variable domain (other parts from reference TRBV19 and TRBJ2-4): DGGITQSPKYLFRKEGQNVTLSCEQNLNHDAMYWYRQDPGQGLRLIYYSQIVNDFQKGDIAEGYSVSREKKESFPLTVTSAQKNPTAFYLCASSIDLGGAWIFGAGTRLSVL.

This clone was detected a few times. This chain joins TRBV7-9 and TRBJ1-4; TRBD1 agrees at 9 bases. Germline V gene sequence: CDR1 SEHNR, CDR2 FQNEAQ (reference sequence). V gave up 5 bases and J gave up 8 bases; unmatched junction bases: 9. The CDR3 spans 15 residues. The CDR3 spells CASSTDGTGWEKLFF. DNA for the CDR3: TGTGCCAGCAGCACAGACGGGACAGGGTGGGAAAAACTGTTTTTT.

This clone was detected a few times. V usage is TRBV5-4 and J usage is TRBJ1-1, with TRBD1 identical over 11 bases. V shed 0 bases, J shed 8 bases, and the junction held 9 bases outside the gene matches. The CDR3 has 16 amino acids. CDR1 and CDR2 (germline): SGHNT, YYREEE (reference sequence). The CDR3 nucleotides are TGTGCCAGCAGCTTGGCCCTACCGGGACAGGGGGGGGAAGCTTTCTTT. This codes for CASSLALPGQGGEAFF.

The J gene is TRBJ1-6, the V gene TRBV9; 8 positions match TRBD1. V lost 0 bases, J lost 7 bases, and 3 bases stayed unmatched. The CDR3 spans 15 residues. Germline V gives CDR1 SGDLS, CDR2 YYNGEE. The CDR3 DNA reads TGTGCCAGCAGCGTAGCCGGACAGGGCAATTCACCCCTCCACTTT. Translated: CASSVAGQGNSPLHF.

This chain connects TRBV5-1 to TRBJ1-4, with 7 bases identical to TRBD1. Germline-derived CDR1 and CDR2 are SGHRS and YFSETQ. This CDR3 has 15 residues. The J segment lost 4 bases and the V segment lost 4 bases, leaving 7 bases of the junction unmatched. CDR3 loop: CASSTVGGLNEKLFF. The CDR3 bases are TGCGCCAGCAGCACGGTAGGGGGCCTTAATGAAAAACTGTTTTTT.

The V and J genes are TRBV5-6 and TRBJ1-3, with a tentative D call TRBD1 (6 bases). The V gene's germline CDR1 is SGHDT and CDR2 YYEEEE. The CDR3 is made up of 15 amino acids. V shed 5 bases and J shed 2 bases, with 14 bases lying between them. This chain's CDR3 is CASRWGGPTGNTIYF. CDR3 nucleotide sequence: TGTGCCAGCAGGTGGGGGGGCCCGACTGGAAACACCATATATTTT.

This chain connects TRBV5-1 to TRBJ1-2, with 7 bases aligning to TRBD1. The CDR3 length is 11 residues. CDR1 SGHRS and CDR2 YFSETQ come from the germline V gene. Losses at the gene ends were 4 bases for V and 10 bases for J; bases not matched to a gene: 4. The CDR3 reads CASSLDRVYTF. The CDR3 DNA reads TGCGCCAGCAGCCTTGACAGGGTCTACACCTTC.

The DNA of the CDR3 is TGTGCCATCAGTGACCTGACAGGGGCTGCTGGCTACACCTTC. This sequence encodes CAISDLTGAAGYTF. J is TRBJ1-2 and V is TRBV10-3; 8 bases align to TRBD1. Per germline, CDR1 ENHRY and CDR2 SYGVKD. This CDR3 spans 14 amino acids. The V and J ends lost 3 bases and 7 bases, in that order; junction bases with no gene match: 7.

Only a few counts were recorded for this clone. J is TRBJ1-1 and V is TRBV6-2 or TRBV6-3; D unresolved. Per the germline V gene, CDR1 is MNHEY and CDR2 is SVGEGT. Trimming removed 0 bases from V and 0 bases from J, with 14 bases in between. This CDR3 spans 17 amino acids. CDR3: CASSYSMGVRMNTEAFF. The DNA for the CDR3 is TGTGCCAGCAGTTACTCGATGGGTGTCAGGATGAACACTGAAGCTTTCTTT.

The chain links TRBV27 to TRBJ2-6, with D uncertain. V was clipped by 4 bases and J by 0 bases, with 10 bases between them. The CDR3 runs 16 residues. From germline, CDR1 is MNHEY and CDR2 SMNVEV (reference sequence). The CDR3 here is CASSWPRISGANVLTF. The CDR3 bases are TGTGCCAGCAGTTGGCCCAGAATCTCTGGGGCCAACGTCCTGACTTTC.

This clone came up once. This rearrangement joins TRBV5-8 to TRBJ1-3, with D hard to call. The CDR3 length is 15 residues. Looked up from germline, CDR1 is SGHTS and CDR2 is YDEGEE. Trimming took off 1 base at V and 2 bases at J, with 10 bases between the two ends. The CDR3 nucleotides read TGTGCCAGCAGCTTGTCGGGAAGAACTGGAAACACCATATATTTT. Protein sequence: CASSLSGRTGNTIYF.

V gene TRBV7-9 combines with J gene TRBJ2-5, with D maybe TRBD2 (7 bases). Germline CDR1 SEHNR, CDR2 FQNEAQ (reference sequence). V dropped 2 bases and J dropped 1 base, with 11 bases sitting between them. There are 15 residues in the CDR3. Written as DNA, the CDR3 is TGTGCCAGCAGCTTAAGGGGGAGGGCCCAAGAGACCCAGTACTTC. Encoded protein: CASSLRGRAQETQYF.